The rows below give T cell receptor beta chains drawn from one sample of a study of neurological immune-mediated disorders. TCRdb used MiXCR to reprocess the 5' RACE reads, holding one entry per CDR3 protein. The table shows 65,000 to 95,000 distinct CDR3 sequences, with about 5% occurring only once. The source material was PBMCs. Every receptor here comes from a woman in her twenties or thirties with multiple sclerosis. Each CDR3 is given with its conserved first and last residue. Fields, in order: J gene, D gene, clone size, V gene, CDR3 protein, CDR3 DNA. A D gene is named only where the DNA matches it firmly. The size field is filled for only some rows; it gives once, few, many or a size class.

J: TRBJ2-2; D: .; size: .; V: TRBV6-5; CDR3: CASSYRSAIQTGELFF; DNA: TGTGCCAGCAGTTATCGTTCGGCAATCCAAACCGGGGAGCTGTTTTTT
J: TRBJ2-5; D: .; size: many; V: TRBV20-1; CDR3: CSARDQRYSFQETQYF; DNA: TGCAGTGCTAGAGATCAAAGGTACAGCTTCCAAGAGACCCAGTACTTC
J: TRBJ2-5; D: TRBD2; size: many; V: TRBV20-1; CDR3: CSAARGGPQETQYF; DNA: TGCAGTGCCGCCCGGGGGGGCCCCCAAGAGACCCAGTACTTC
J: TRBJ2-1; D: .; size: many; V: TRBV20-1; CDR3: CSARGTVINEQFF; DNA: TGCAGTGCTAGAGGGACAGTTATAAATGAGCAGTTCTTC
J: TRBJ1-1; D: TRBD1; size: .; V: TRBV6-1; CDR3: CASILQGQGAEKNTEAFF; DNA: TGTGCCAGCATCCTCCAGGGGCAGGGGGCGGAGAAGAACACTGAAGCTTTCTTT
J: TRBJ2-1; D: TRBD2; size: .; V: TRBV12-3/TRBV12-4; CDR3: CASSPGLAGPHNEQFF; DNA: TGTGCCAGCAGCCCGGGACTAGCGGGGCCCCACAATGAGCAGTTCTTC
J: TRBJ2-3; D: TRBD2; size: few; V: TRBV20-1; CDR3: CSADSGTSGFSDTQYF; DNA: TGCAGTGCTGATTCCGGGACTAGCGGGTTCTCAGATACGCAGTATTTT
J: TRBJ2-3; D: .; size: many; V: TRBV24-1; CDR3: CATSFSGGGEGNTQYF; DNA: TGTGCCACCAGCTTCTCTGGGGGCGGGGAGGGGAATACGCAGTATTTT
J: TRBJ2-3; D: .; size: few; V: TRBV5-1; CDR3: CASSLLGVSTDTQYF; DNA: TGCGCCAGCAGCTTGTTGGGGGTTTCAACAGATACGCAGTATTTT
J: TRBJ2-3; D: .; size: many; V: TRBV12-3/TRBV12-4; CDR3: CASRVNRADTQYF; DNA: TGTGCCAGCCGCGTCAACAGGGCAGATACGCAGTATTTT
J: TRBJ2-1; D: TRBD2; size: many; V: TRBV7-2; CDR3: CASSPSGSRGYNEQFF; DNA: TGTGCCAGCAGCCCAAGCGGGAGCCGGGGGTACAATGAGCAGTTCTTC
J: TRBJ2-6; D: .; size: many; V: TRBV5-1; CDR3: CASSHAGSSSGANVLTF; DNA: TGCGCCAGCAGCCACGCAGGGTCGAGCTCTGGGGCCAACGTCCTGACTTTC
J: TRBJ2-5; D: TRBD1; size: few; V: TRBV20-1; CDR3: CSARDGDSALETQYF; DNA: TGCAGTGCTAGAGATGGGGACAGTGCCTTAGAGACCCAGTACTTC
J: TRBJ1-1; D: .; size: many; V: TRBV6-6; CDR3: CASSPKTGIGDTEAFF; DNA: TGTGCCAGCAGCCCCAAAACAGGGATAGGGGACACTGAAGCTTTCTTT
J: TRBJ2-1; D: .; size: many; V: TRBV20-1; CDR3: CSAPGSGGNEQFF; DNA: TGCAGTGCCCCCGGATCAGGCGGCAATGAGCAGTTCTTC
J: TRBJ2-2; D: .; size: many; V: TRBV20-1; CDR3: CSANRPGGGGGELFF; DNA: TGCAGTGCCAACCGCCCGGGAGGAGGGGGCGGGGAGCTGTTTTTT
J: TRBJ2-7; D: TRBD2; size: many; V: TRBV20-1; CDR3: CSARDYSYEQYF; DNA: TGCAGTGCGCGGGACTACTCCTACGAGCAGTACTTC
J: TRBJ2-2; D: TRBD2; size: many; V: TRBV20-1; CDR3: CSARDLREGSTGELFF; DNA: TGCAGTGCTAGAGATCTACGGGAGGGCAGTACCGGGGAGCTGTTTTTT
J: TRBJ2-7; D: .; size: .; V: TRBV4-1; CDR3: CASSQDEGGYEQYF; DNA: TGCGCCAGCAGCCAAGATGAGGGGGGCTACGAGCAGTACTTC
J: TRBJ2-3; D: TRBD1; size: .; V: TRBV7-9; CDR3: CASSYAGGADTQYF; DNA: TGTGCCAGCAGCTACGCAGGGGGCGCAGATACGCAGTATTTT
J: TRBJ1-5; D: TRBD1; size: many; V: TRBV7-8; CDR3: CASSPRTGPGSNQPQHF; DNA: TGTGCCAGCAGCCCTCGGACAGGGCCTGGGAGCAATCAGCCCCAGCATTTT
J: TRBJ2-7; D: TRBD2; size: .; V: TRBV20-1; CDR3: CSAFRTSGTPYEQYF; DNA: TGCAGTGCTTTTAGGACTAGCGGGACCCCCTACGAGCAGTACTTC
J: TRBJ2-1; D: TRBD1; size: few; V: TRBV5-8; CDR3: CASSLRTGENFF; DNA: TGTGCCAGCAGCTTGCGAACAGGGGAGAATTTCTTC
J: TRBJ2-3; D: .; size: many; V: TRBV12-3/TRBV12-4; CDR3: CASSFSGDTQYF; DNA: TGTGCCAGCAGTTTTTCTGGGGATACGCAGTATTTT
J: TRBJ1-5; D: TRBD1; size: .; V: TRBV18; CDR3: CASSPPGTGLSGQPQHF; DNA: TGTGCCAGCTCACCACCCGGGACAGGGTTGTCCGGGCAGCCCCAGCATTTT
J: TRBJ2-3; D: .; size: few; V: TRBV7-8; CDR3: CASSFYICIGLAGTTDTQYF; DNA: .
J: TRBJ1-1; D: .; size: .; V: TRBV29-1; CDR3: CSVEGWAGTEAFF; DNA: TGCAGCGTTGAAGGCTGGGCTGGGACTGAAGCTTTCTTT
J: TRBJ1-1; D: .; size: many; V: TRBV5-8; CDR3: CASSHRTGRSTAEAFF; DNA: TGTGCCAGCAGTCACCGAACAGGGAGAAGTACCGCTGAAGCTTTCTTT
J: TRBJ1-1; D: .; size: many; V: TRBV5-1; CDR3: CASSLEVGGVSEAFF; DNA: TGCGCCAGCAGCTTGGAGGTAGGGGGTGTTTCTGAAGCTTTCTTT
J: TRBJ2-7; D: .; size: many; V: TRBV5-1; CDR3: CASRLLALRVMSDEQYF; DNA: TGCGCCAGCAGACTTTTGGCTTTACGGGTTATGAGCGACGAGCAGTACTTC
J: TRBJ2-7; D: TRBD1; size: many; V: TRBV20-1; CDR3: CSARDRQGTPYEQYF; DNA: TGCAGTGCTAGAGATAGACAGGGGACACCCTACGAGCAGTACTTC
J: TRBJ2-3; D: TRBD2; size: many; V: TRBV9; CDR3: CASSVTPGGGVTDTQYF; DNA: TGTGCCAGCAGCGTGACCCCCGGCGGGGGGGTAACAGATACGCAGTATTTT
J: TRBJ1-1; D: .; size: many; V: TRBV10-3; CDR3: CATRETSTEAFF; DNA: TGTGCCACCAGAGAGACAAGCACTGAAGCTTTCTTT
J: TRBJ2-3; D: .; size: .; V: TRBV30; CDR3: CAWNKGGSSTDTQYF; DNA: TGTGCCTGGAACAAAGGAGGGAGCAGCACAGATACGCAGTATTTT
J: TRBJ1-1; D: .; size: few; V: TRBV7-9; CDR3: CASSVLEHEAFF; DNA: TGTGCCAGCAGTGTTCTCGAACATGAAGCTTTCTTT
J: TRBJ1-2; D: .; size: once; V: TRBV9; CDR3: CASTPGNYGYTF; DNA: TGTGCCAGCACGCCCGGAAACTATGGCTACACCTTC
J: TRBJ2-5; D: TRBD2; size: many; V: TRBV5-1; CDR3: CASSLDGSLAGETQYF; DNA: TGCGCCAGCAGCTTGGACGGGTCACTAGCGGGAGAGACCCAGTACTTC
J: TRBJ2-2; D: .; size: many; V: TRBV12-3/TRBV12-4; CDR3: CASTLKIIDTGELFF; DNA: TGTGCCAGCACCCTCAAGATTATAGACACCGGGGAGCTGTTTTTT
J: TRBJ2-3; D: TRBD2; size: many; V: TRBV10-2; CDR3: CASLGLAGTDTQYF; DNA: TGCGCCAGCCTTGGACTAGCGGGCACAGATACGCAGTATTTT
J: TRBJ2-3; D: .; size: .; V: TRBV28; CDR3: CASSFLLGLPAGESDTQYF; DNA: TGTGCCAGCAGTTTTCTTCTGGGTTTGCCAGCAGGGGAATCAGATACGCAGTATTTT
J: TRBJ1-6; D: TRBD1; size: few; V: TRBV7-2; CDR3: CASSSDRNSTLNF; DNA: TGTGCCAGCAGCTCGGACAGGAATTCAACCCTCAACTTT